This T cell receptor (beta chain) was captured by sequencing in a study of glioma-infiltrating T cells. General observations from the study: Gliomas, especially low-grade, showed above-expected tissue-blood divergence; non-neoplastic patients showed below.

The iRepertoire nested amplicon-rescue multiplex PCR amplified TCR alpha and beta CDR3s from RNA. Input was 100-400 ng of tissue mRNA or PBMC total RNA. TCRdb itself ran the multiplex PCR reads through MiXCR, one entry per CDR3 protein. The repertoire includes around 150,000 distinct CDR3 sequences, 35% to 50% of them detected once, and roughly 20% sits in the top ten. A note on this clonotype: Its antigen is still unknown. One end of the junction fails to match germline, which may point to a read error.

The sequenced material came from glioma tissue, nonneoplastic brain tissue, or PBMCs (not recorded which). This TCR was sampled from a human donor with low-grade glioma or glioblastoma, undergoing nonglioma brain surgery, or in good health (not recorded which).

The CDR3 sequence: CASHSSGGYNEQFF. As DNA, the CDR3 is TGTGCCAGTCATTCTAGCGGAGGTTACAATGAGCAGTTCTTC. The chain combines TRBV10-2 with TRBJ2-1; 7 nucleotides align to TRBD2. The germline V gene encodes CDR1 WSHSY and CDR2 SAAADI. This CDR3 is 14 amino acids long.